This T cell receptor (beta chain) came from a study of T-cell reconstitution after alpha-beta-depleted transplantation in children. Study-wide points: Diversity and T-cell counts at one year after transplant derived mostly from new T cells.

This clonotype appeared many times. Its cognate antigen is unknown. The V gene's germline CDR1 is MDHEN and CDR2 SYDVKM. CDR3 length: 12 amino acids. V was trimmed by 8 bases and J by 13 bases, leaving 18 bases between them. Preparation of the TCRbeta library was carried out with unique molecular identifiers. TCRdb redid the calling of the PCR reads with MiXCR, one entry per CDR3 protein. The data show about 580,000 distinct CDR3 sequences, with 20% to 25% seen just once and 14% held by the top ten. This TCR was recovered from a boy under two years old who had a stem cell transplant for acute myeloid leukemia, so the T cells may come from the graft donor. Source: PBMCs, mostly from graft donor cells, taken 360 days after TCRalphabeta/CD19-depleted stem cell transplant. The rearrangement joins TRBV28 to TRBJ2-4; D perhaps matches TRBD2 (6 bases). The CDR3 region has the DNA TGTGCCAGCGGAGGGCAGATCGGAGGACAGTACTTC. This sequence encodes CASGGQIGGQYF.